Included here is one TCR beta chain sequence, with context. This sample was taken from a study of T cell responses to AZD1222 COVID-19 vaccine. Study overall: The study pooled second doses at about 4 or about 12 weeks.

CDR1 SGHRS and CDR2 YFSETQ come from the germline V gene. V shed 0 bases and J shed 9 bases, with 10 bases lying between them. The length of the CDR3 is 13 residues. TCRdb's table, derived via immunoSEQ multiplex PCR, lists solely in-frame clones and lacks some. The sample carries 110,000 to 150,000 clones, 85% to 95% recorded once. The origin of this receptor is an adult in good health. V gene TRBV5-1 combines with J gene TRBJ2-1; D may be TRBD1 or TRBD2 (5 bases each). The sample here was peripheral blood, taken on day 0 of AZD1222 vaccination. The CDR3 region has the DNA TGCGCCAGCAGCTTGGGGGGCGAGGGTGAGCAGTTCTTC. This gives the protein CASSLGGEGEQFF. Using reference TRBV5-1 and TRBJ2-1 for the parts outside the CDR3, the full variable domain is KAGVTQTPRYLIKTRGQQVTLSCSPISGHRSVSWYQQTPGQGLQFLFEYFSETQRNKGNFPGRFSGRQFSNSRSEMNVSTLELGDSALYLCASSLGGEGEQFFGPGTRLTVL.